This T cell receptor beta chain is drawn from a study of cytomegalovirus exposure and HLA in healthy donors. Study at large: HLA-typed donors contributed 65 million to 85 million unique TCRs, which were held in an early data release. Genetic ancestry analysis placed around 76% of the 300 to 400 donors that were genotyped in the Caucasian-associated cluster.

In regard to this clone: Its antigen remains unidentified.

Study-wide results and limits: The study carried out a later analysis of TCR beta sequences. It associated approximately 16,000 of them with specific HLA alleles at a false discovery rate of 0.05.

It was with 60 Vbeta and 13 Jbeta primers that the PCR ran. Sequencing was performed with immunoSEQ multiplex PCR; in TCRdb, only in-frame clones are kept and a portion is missing. Its clone listing holds some 75,000 clones. The material sequenced was PBMCs. The receptor's source is a man aged 40-49 years in good health and CMV-seronegative.

This chain's CDR3 is CASSPASGTGAGYTF. The CDR3 bases are TGTGCCAGCAGCCCTGCCTCCGGGACAGGGGCTGGCTACACCTTC. The gene calls are TRBV9 and TRBJ1-2; TRBD1 matches at 10 bases. With 4 bases clipped from V and 7 bases from J, the junction kept 10 bases outside the gene matches. The CDR3 runs to 15 residues. The germline V gene encodes CDR1 SGDLS and CDR2 YYNGEE. Drawing the rest from reference TRBV9 and TRBJ1-2, the complete variable domain is DSGVTQTPKHLITATGQRVTLRCSPRSGDLSVYWYQQSLDQGLQFLIQYYNGEERAKGNILERFSAQQFPDLHSELNLSSLELGDSALYFCASSPASGTGAGYTFGSGTRLTVV.